This T cell receptor (beta chain) derives from a study of T cell responses to AZD1222 COVID-19 vaccine. Looking at the study overall: Timing groups of about 4 and about 12 weeks for second doses were pooled.

The assay was immunoSEQ multiplex PCR, and TCRdb's table has in-frame clones only and misses some. The data show more than 110,000 clones, roughly 92% seen once. Study-wide points: Every sample of the repertoires postdated the peak T cell response. Donors were chiefly white British, with a greater number of females, and clonal diversity was perhaps underestimated. At 160-218 and 743-854, vaccine-associated CD4 TCRs were dominant, and they spanned spike.

In the case of this clone: Its antigen is as yet unknown.

CDR1 is PRHDT and CDR2 is FYEKMQ in the germline V gene (reference sequence). Between the trimmed V and J ends, which lost 6 bases and 9 bases, there was a span of 11 bases. The CDR3 runs to 12 residues. This chain connects TRBV13 to TRBJ2-2; the D gene is possibly TRBD1 (5 bases). This TCR derives from an adult in good health. Sample: peripheral blood, taken on day 0 of AZD1222 vaccination. CDR3 protein: CASRPGSRELFF. DNA for the CDR3: TGTGCCAGCAGACCAGGGTCACGGGAGCTGTTTTTT.